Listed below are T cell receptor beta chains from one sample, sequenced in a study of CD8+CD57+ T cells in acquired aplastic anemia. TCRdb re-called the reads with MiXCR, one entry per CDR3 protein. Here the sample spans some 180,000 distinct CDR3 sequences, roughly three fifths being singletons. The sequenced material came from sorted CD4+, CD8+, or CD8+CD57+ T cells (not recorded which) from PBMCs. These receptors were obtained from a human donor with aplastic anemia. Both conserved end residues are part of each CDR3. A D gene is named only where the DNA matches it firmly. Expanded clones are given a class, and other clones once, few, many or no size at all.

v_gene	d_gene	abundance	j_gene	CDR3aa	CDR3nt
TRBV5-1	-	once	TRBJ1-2	CASSFEAEGYTF	TGCGCCAGCAGCTTTGAGGCGGAAGGCTACACCTTC
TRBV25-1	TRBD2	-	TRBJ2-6	CASSFSWGGNSGANVLTF	TGTGCCAGCAGCTTCTCATGGGGGGGAAACTCTGGGGCCAACGTCCTGACTTTC
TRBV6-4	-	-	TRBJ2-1	CASSDEEGGNNEQFF	TGTGCCAGCAGTGACGAGGAGGGGGGGAACAATGAGCAGTTCTTC
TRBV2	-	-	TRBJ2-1	CASSQTNEQFF	TGTGCCAGCAGTCAGACAAACGAGCAGTTCTTC
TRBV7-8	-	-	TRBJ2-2	CASSPQPIGGGELFF	TGTGCCAGCAGCCCCCAACCAATAGGGGGCGGGGAGCTGTTTTTT
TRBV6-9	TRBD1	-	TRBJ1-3	CASSDWTGSGDTIHF	TGTGCCAGCAGTGATTGGACAGGCTCTGGAGACACCATACATTTT
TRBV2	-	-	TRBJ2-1	CATGTAPGNEQFF	TGTGCCACTGGTACAGCCCCGGGCAATGAGCAGTTCTTC
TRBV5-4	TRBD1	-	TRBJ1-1	CASSLVGTDQGGAEAFF	TGTGCCAGCAGCTTGGTCGGGACAGACCAAGGTGGGGCTGAAGCTTTCTTT
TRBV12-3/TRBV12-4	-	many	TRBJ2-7	CASSLPTGAKDEQYF	TGTGCCAGCAGTCTCCCAACCGGGGCCAAGGACGAGCAGTACTTC
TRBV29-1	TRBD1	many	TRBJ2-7	CSVAGGGSYEQYF	TGCAGCGTTGCAGGGGGCGGGTCCTACGAGCAGTACTTC
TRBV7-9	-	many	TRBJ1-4	CASSLNARFGTRNEKLFF	TGTGCCAGCAGCTTAAATGCTCGTTTCGGGACAAGAAATGAAAAACTGTTTTTT
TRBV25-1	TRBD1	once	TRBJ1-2	CASSEWSGQGDNYGYTF	TGTGCCAGCAGTGAATGGAGCGGACAGGGGGATAACTATGGCTACACCTTC
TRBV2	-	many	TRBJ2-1	CASSVLLVHNEQFF	TGTGCCAGCAGTGTCCTTCTAGTTCACAATGAGCAGTTCTTC
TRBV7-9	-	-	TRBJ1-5	CASSLASLTDHSNQPQHF	TGTGCCAGCAGCTTAGCCTCCCTGACAGATCATAGCAATCAGCCCCAGCATTTT
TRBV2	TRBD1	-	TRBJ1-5	CASREGTGGGQPQHF	TGTGCCAGTCGCGAAGGGACAGGGGGAGGTCAGCCCCAGCATTTT
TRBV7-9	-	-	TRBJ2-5	CASSPPPGMAGETQYF	TGTGCCAGCAGCCCCCCCCCCGGGATGGCAGGAGAGACCCAGTACTTC
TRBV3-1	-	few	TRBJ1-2	CASSQKLGGSDGYTF	TGTGCCAGCAGCCAGAAACTGGGGGGCTCCGATGGCTACACCTTC
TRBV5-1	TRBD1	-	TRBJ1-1	CASRSGRGASEAFF	TGCGCCAGCCGCTCTGGCAGGGGGGCTTCTGAAGCTTTCTTT
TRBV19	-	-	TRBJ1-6	CASSIGPRSRGYNSPLHF	TGTGCCAGTAGTATAGGCCCCCGGAGTAGGGGATATAATTCACCCCTCCACTTT
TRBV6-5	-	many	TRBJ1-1	CASSPRTANTEAFF	TGTGCCAGCAGTCCCCGGACGGCGAACACTGAAGCTTTCTTT
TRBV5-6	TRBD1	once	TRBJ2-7	CASSPTGVSYEQYF	TGTGCCAGCAGCCCGACAGGGGTCTCCTACGAGCAGTACTTC
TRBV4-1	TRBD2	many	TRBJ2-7	CASSQARGGPYEQYF	TGCGCCAGCAGCCAAGCGCGGGGGGGCCCCTACGAGCAGTACTTC
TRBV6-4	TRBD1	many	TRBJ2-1	CASSEGGQGSNEQFF	TGTGCCAGCAGTGAAGGGGGACAGGGATCCAATGAGCAGTTCTTC
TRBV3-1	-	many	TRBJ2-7	CASSQDPDSIYEQYF	TGTGCCAGCAGCCAAGACCCCGACAGCATTTACGAGCAGTACTTC
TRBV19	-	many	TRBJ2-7	CASSIVGSSYEQYF	TGTGCCAGTAGTATAGTGGGCAGCTCCTACGAGCAGTACTTC
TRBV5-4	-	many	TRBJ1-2	CASSLRGDYGYTF	TGTGCCAGCAGCTTGCGGGGGGACTATGGCTACACCTTC
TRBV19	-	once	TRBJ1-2	CASSTPVRRRYNYGYTF	TGTGCCAGTAGTACCCCCGTTAGGCGACGATATAACTATGGCTACACCTTC
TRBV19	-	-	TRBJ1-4	CASSIGTGLNEKLFF	TGTGCCAGTAGTATTGGTACAGGGCTAAACGAAAAACTGTTTTTT
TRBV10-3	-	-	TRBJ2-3	CAARNRVESTDTQYF	TGTGCCGCCCGGAACAGGGTAGAAAGCACAGATACGCAGTATTTT